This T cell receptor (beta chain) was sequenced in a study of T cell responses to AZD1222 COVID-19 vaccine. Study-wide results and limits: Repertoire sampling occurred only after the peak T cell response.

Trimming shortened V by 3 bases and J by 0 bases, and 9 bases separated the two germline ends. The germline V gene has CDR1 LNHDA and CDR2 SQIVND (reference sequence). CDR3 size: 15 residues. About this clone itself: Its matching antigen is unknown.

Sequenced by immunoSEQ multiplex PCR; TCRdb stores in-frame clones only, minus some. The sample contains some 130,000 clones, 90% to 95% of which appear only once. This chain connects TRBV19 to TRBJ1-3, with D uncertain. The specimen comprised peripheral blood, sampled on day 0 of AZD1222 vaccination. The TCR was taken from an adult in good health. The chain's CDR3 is CASSIGQSSGNTIYF. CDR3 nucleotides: TGTGCCAGTAGTATCGGCCAGAGCTCTGGAAACACCATATATTTT.